This TCR beta chain was identified in a study of graft-versus-host responses after intestinal transplantation. This clone was seen more than once but under ten times. Its antigen is unidentified. Clones were sequenced by immunoSEQ multiplex PCR, and TCRdb holds only the in-frame ones, with some missing. The sample lists approximately 100,000 clones; roughly 87% were seen once. Germline-derived CDR1 and CDR2 are MGHRA and YSYEKL. CDR3 size: 17 residues. The V end lost 3 bases, the J end lost 5 bases, and 20 bases lay between the germline ends. This receptor was obtained from a human donor who received an intestinal transplant. Source: unstimulated CD4+ T cells sorted from spleen or lymph node cells, taken before intestinal transplant. The chain couples TRBV4-1 to TRBJ2-1; D perhaps matches TRBD1 (6 bases). The CDR3 spells CASSHVGRRGNNNEQFF. The CDR3 DNA follows: TGCGCCAGCAGCCATGTTGGGCGAAGGGGGAATAACAATGAGCAGTTCTTC.